This TCR beta chain stems from a study of blood T cells in healthy people across ages. In the case of this clonotype: The antigen remains undetermined.

The second PCR ran about 7 to 12 cycles with a sample-barcoded 5' primer and J-beta primers. TCRdb independently ran MiXCR on the 5' RACE reads; one entry per CDR3 protein. Here the sample spans hundreds of thousands of distinct CDR3 sequences, about three fifths being singletons. Study-level results: A strong correlation was seen between TCR beta diversity and naive T cell percentage.

The CDR3 covers 14 residues. V was clipped by 3 bases and J by 0 bases, with 8 bases between them. Germline-derived CDR1 and CDR2 are SEHNR and FQNEAQ (reference sequence). This clonotype was sampled from a young man in good health. V usage is TRBV7-9 and J usage is TRBJ1-2, with D unclear. The sample taken for sequencing was blood. The DNA for the CDR3 is TGTGCCAGCAGCTTCCAGAGAGCTAACTATGGCTACACCTTC. Its protein product is CASSFQRANYGYTF.